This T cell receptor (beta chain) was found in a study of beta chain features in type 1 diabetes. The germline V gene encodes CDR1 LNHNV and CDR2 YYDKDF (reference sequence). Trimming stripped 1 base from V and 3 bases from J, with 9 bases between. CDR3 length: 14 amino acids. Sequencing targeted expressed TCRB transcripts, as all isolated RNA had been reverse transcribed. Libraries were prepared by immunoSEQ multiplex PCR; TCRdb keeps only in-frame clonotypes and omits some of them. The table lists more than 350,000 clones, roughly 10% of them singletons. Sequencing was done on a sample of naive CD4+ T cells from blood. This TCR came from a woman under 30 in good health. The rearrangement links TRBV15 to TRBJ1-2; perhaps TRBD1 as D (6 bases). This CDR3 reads CATSRGTEHYGYTF. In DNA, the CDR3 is TGTGCCACCAGCAGAGGGACAGAACACTATGGCTACACCTTC.